This T cell receptor (beta chain) was documented in a study of blood T cells in healthy people across ages (dated by TCRdb to between 2015 and 2017). The study in broad terms: Template switching captured roughly one uniquely barcoded TCR beta cDNA molecule per two T cells in model experiments. Using the same blood draw, the study looked at two additional independent replicas of 1 million unique cDNA reads for two donors, one aged 18 to 30 and the other aged 80 or older. The study measured age-related changes in TCR beta repertoire diversity using deep sequencing normalized with unique cDNA molecular identifiers. To avoid experimental bias, donors of different ages were randomly spread across the sequencing lanes. The donors were divided into four age groups: young (average approximately 15 years), middle-aged (over 35), aged (about 61) and long-lived (around 80).

As for this clonotype: Its antigen remains unidentified. No clone much larger than this one lies a single base away; base qualities are absent.

Systemically healthy Caucasian individuals from Russia, around 38 in total and aged about 6 to 90 years, were included as donors. About 10 milliliters of peripheral blood were collected from each donor into EDTA-treated Vacutainer tubes. Ficoll-Paque density-gradient centrifugation was used to isolate PBMCs, with at least 7 million obtained per sample. Total RNA, at least 5 micrograms per sample, was extracted from PBMCs with Trizol reagent. The percentages of naive CD45RAhigh/CD27high T cells were determined by flow cytometry on a PBMC aliquot from every donor. V is shortened by 3 bases, J by 0 bases, and the region joining them spans 12 bases. The CDR3 has 15 amino acids, counting the end cysteine and phenylalanine. Only the CDR3 part of the read is kept: 45 bases, read in frame from the first base. From the germline V gene, CDR1 is MNHNS and CDR2 is SASEGT. Overall study outcomes, separate from this receptor: Because the CMV infection status of the donors was unknown, age-related changes in expanded clonotypes may potentially have been confounded. Compared with the aged group, the long-lived group had more naive CD4+ T cells, fewer expanded clones and increased TCR diversity, a pattern suggesting age selection. There was a strong correlation between observed TCR beta diversity and the percentage of naive T cells measured by flow cytometry. As age increased, observed TCR beta diversity per million T cells dropped in a roughly linear way, and a significant reduction was already evident by age around 41. Because profiling used bulk unsorted PBMCs, naive and antigen-experienced compartments could not be compared conclusively. Estimates of total diversity from one million sequenced T cells were regarded as lower bounds and underestimates.

The method was 5' RACE. A second PCR of roughly 7 to 12 cycles was run with a J-beta primer mix and a sample-barcoded 5' primer. A unique molecular identifier was introduced onto each TCR beta cDNA molecule by a template-switch 5' adaptor carrying 12 random nucleotides. Each sample yielded at least 2.5 million CDR3-containing paired-end reads. First-strand cDNA was synthesized from all RNA with the Mint cDNA synthesis kit, primed by a TRBC-specific oligonucleotide. All cDNA was treated with uracil-DNA glycosylase and then went through a first 18-cycle PCR with the universal primers M1SS and BC2_uni_R. The authors processed their data as follows. Normalization of each sample was performed by random selection of 1 million high-quality reads, each carrying a distinct molecular identifier. Reads sharing molecular identifiers were discarded rather than binned into consensus sequences. MiTCR, with a Q25 quality threshold and the strictest error-elimination algorithm, was used for CDR3 identification, clonotype clustering and error correction. A nonparametric unseen species model using Euler transformation provided a lower-bound estimate of total TCR beta diversity. TCRdb trimmed the raw reads at Q25, called clones with MiXCR and kept productive beta chains. Rows with a matching CDR3 protein are joined into one entry that keeps the most common DNA and genes. The V and J calls here are based on TCRdb, not the publication. The sample table contains fewer than 2 million distinct CDR3 sequences; only one count was recorded for approximately 40% of them. The top ten hold about 21% of the sample.

The chain couples TRBV6-1 to TRBJ2-7, and perhaps TRBD1 as D gene, on 6 matching bases. This sequence was found in a human donor in good health. The sequenced sample consisted of blood. CDR3 sequence: CASSEGHSVSYEQYF. The DNA sequence is given as TGTGCCAGCAGTGAGGGACACTCCGTCTCCTACGAGCAGTACTTC.